This record looks at one TCR beta chain sequence and its context. The table lists this clonotype with a few counts. The specificity of this receptor is unknown. No per-base quality is available; no much larger clone lies one base away. These data are taken from a study of T-cell reconstitution after alpha-beta-depleted transplantation in children (dated by TCRdb to 2016 to 2017). A note on the overall study: Using TCR repertoire profiling, the study followed T-cell immune reconstitution in a quantitative way in children after TCRalphabeta/CD19-depleted allogeneic hematopoietic cell transplantation. Points the paper makes about the study in general: In some patients, the high TCRbeta diversity seen at day 60 was put down to recipient T cells and intrathymic progenitors that had survived conditioning. About two months after transplant, the apparently early recovery of alphabetaT-cell counts reportedly depended on just several hundred clones that had expanded rapidly and came from non-depleted graft cells. Hyperexpanded clone frequencies declined over subsequent months; after one year, T-cell counts and TCRbeta diversity were mostly attributed to newly produced T cells.

What this sample's treatment or condition label stands for: allogeneic hematopoietic cell transplantation with graft depleted of TCRalphabeta T cells and CD19 B cells. The children who served as transplant recipients had been given grafts of TCRalphabeta/CD19-depleted allogeneic hematopoietic cells. The library came from PCR. Sequencing instrument: Illumina HiSeq 2500. Molecular barcoding was employed in the preparation of TCR libraries, with unique molecular identifiers being used to normalize TCRbeta repertoire quantification. Through fastp at Q25 and MiXCR, TCRdb rebuilt clones from the public reads, retaining in-frame beta chains. Here each entry gathers all rows of one CDR3 protein and keeps the most common genes and DNA. Counted in this sample were roughly 110,000 distinct CDR3 sequences; 10% of them appeared once. The top ten clones comprise about 34% of the sample. V is clipped by 2 bases and J by 6 bases, and the sequence between their germline boundaries is 16 bases long. Its CDR3 holds 16 amino acids, cysteine through phenylalanine. Just CDR3 DNA is preserved here, 48 bases in frame from base 1.

This TCR was recovered from a boy aged 2 to 10 with acute lymphoblastic leukemia, due to receive a stem cell transplant. Sequenced here: PBMCs, sampled before TCRalphabeta/CD19-depleted stem cell transplant. The sequence links TRBV12-3 or TRBV12-4 to TRBJ2-2; the D gene is perhaps TRBD1 or TRBD2, as each covers 5 bases. The nucleotides are TGTGCCAGCAGTTTAAGGTCCCCGGGGCCTTCCGGGGAGCTGTTTTTT. This gives the protein CASSLRSPGPSGELFF.